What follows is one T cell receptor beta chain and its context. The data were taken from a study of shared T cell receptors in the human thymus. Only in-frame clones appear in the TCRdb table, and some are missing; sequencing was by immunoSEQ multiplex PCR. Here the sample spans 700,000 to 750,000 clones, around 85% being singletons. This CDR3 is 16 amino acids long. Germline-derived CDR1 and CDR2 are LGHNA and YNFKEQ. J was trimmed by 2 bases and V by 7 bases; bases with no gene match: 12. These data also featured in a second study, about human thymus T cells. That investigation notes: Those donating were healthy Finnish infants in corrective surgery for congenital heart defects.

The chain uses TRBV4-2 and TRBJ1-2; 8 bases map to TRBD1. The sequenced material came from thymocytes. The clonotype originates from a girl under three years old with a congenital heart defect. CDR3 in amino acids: CASTPTGDPKNYGYTF. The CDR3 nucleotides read TGTGCCAGCACACCGACAGGGGATCCGAAAAACTATGGCTACACCTTC.